This T cell receptor beta chain was documented in a study of T cells in Graves' hyperthyroidism and ophthalmopathy. This CDR3 contains 12 residues. V was trimmed by 8 bases and J by 7 bases, leaving 12 bases between them. The germline gives CDR1 SGHTA, CDR2 FQGNSA. Exclusion of a patient resulted from uncontrolled infection, other autoimmune disease, pregnancy or lactation. This clonotype has at least ten counts. TCR beta CDR3 regions were amplified from RNA. Researchers ran a first-round RT-PCR on the TCR CDR3 using the HTBI primer set. TCRdb called the multiplex PCR reads again in MiXCR, with one record for every CDR3 protein. The sample shows about 580,000 distinct CDR3 sequences, under 60% of them seen only once.

The chain couples TRBV7-2 to TRBJ2-4; D is ambiguous. The specimen sequenced was peripheral blood or thyroid tissue (not recorded which). The TCR sequence derives from a woman aged 18-35 years with Graves' hyperthyroidism. CDR3 coding DNA: TGTGCCAGCGCCCAGGCCAGGAACATTCAGTACTTC. Its protein is CASAQARNIQYF.